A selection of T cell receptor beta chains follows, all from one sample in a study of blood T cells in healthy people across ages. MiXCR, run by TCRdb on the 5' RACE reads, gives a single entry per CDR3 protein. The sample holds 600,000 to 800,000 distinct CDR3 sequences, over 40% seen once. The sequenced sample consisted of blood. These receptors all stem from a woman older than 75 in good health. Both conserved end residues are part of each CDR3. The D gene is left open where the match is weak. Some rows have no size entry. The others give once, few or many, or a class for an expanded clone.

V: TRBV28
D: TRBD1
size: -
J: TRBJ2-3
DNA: TGTGCCAGCAGCCGCAGGGGGCAAGATACGCAGTATTTT
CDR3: CASSRRGQDTQYF

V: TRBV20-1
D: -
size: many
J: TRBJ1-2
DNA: TGCAGTGCTAGGAACCTGCAAGGGGGTAGCTATGGCTACACCTTC
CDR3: CSARNLQGGSYGYTF

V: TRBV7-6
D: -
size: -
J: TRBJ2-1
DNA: TGTGCCAGCAGCTTGGCCAGGGCGTCTGAGCAGTTCTTC
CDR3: CASSLARASEQFF

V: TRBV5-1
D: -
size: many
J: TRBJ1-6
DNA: TGTGCCAGCAGCTTCATTCGGGGGCGAGGTAATTCACCCCTCCACTTT
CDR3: CASSFIRGRGNSPLHF

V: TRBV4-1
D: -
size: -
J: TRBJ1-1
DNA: TGCGCCAGCAGCCAAGATGGGCAGACGCAAAACACTGAAGCTTTCTTT
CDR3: CASSQDGQTQNTEAFF

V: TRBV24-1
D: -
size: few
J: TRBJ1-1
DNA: TGTGCCACCAGTGCCGGGACCACTGAAGCTTTCTTT
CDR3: CATSAGTTEAFF

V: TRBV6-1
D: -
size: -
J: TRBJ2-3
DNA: TGTGCCAGCAGCGGGACCGGGACTTACACAGATACACAGTATTTT
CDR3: CASSGTGTYTDTQYF

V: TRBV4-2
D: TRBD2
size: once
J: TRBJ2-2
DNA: TGTGCCAGCAGCCAAGAGGTAGCGGGGGCCGCGAACACCGGGGAGCTGTTTTTT
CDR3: CASSQEVAGAANTGELFF

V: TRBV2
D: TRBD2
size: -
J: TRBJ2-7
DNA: TGTGCCAGCAGTGATCGAGGGAGACTAGCGGCAACCGGGCCGGGGAGTTCCTACGAGCAGTACTTC
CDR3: CASSDRGRLAATGPGSSYEQYF

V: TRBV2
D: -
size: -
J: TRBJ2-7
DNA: TGTGCCAGCCACAGGGAAACCTACGAGCAGTACTTC
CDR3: CASHRETYEQYF

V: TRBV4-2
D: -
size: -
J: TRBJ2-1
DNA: TGTGTCAGCAGCTTTGCACCCACTGAGCAGTTCTTC
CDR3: CVSSFAPTEQFF

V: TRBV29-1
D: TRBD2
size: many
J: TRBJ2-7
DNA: TGCAGCGTTGTGCTAGCGGGCCCTTACGAGCAGTACTTC
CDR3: CSVVLAGPYEQYF

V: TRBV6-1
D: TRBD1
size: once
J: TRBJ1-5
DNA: TGTGCCAGCAGGCAAGGGACAGGGAATCAGCCCCAGCATTTT
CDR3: CASRQGTGNQPQHF

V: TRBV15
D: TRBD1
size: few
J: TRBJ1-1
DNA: TGTGCCACCAGCAGAGGCAGGGGGCAAAGGACTGAAGCTTTCTTT
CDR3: CATSRGRGQRTEAFF

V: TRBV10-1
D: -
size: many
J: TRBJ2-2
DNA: TGCGCCAGCAGCCATACCGGGGAGCTGTTTTTT
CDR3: CASSHTGELFF

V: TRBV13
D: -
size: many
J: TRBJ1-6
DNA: TGTGCCAGCAGCTTGGGGGGTAATAATTCACCCCTCCACTTT
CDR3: CASSLGGNNSPLHF

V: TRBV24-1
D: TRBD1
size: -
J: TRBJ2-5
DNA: TGTGCCACCAGTGAACAAGGACAGGGAGGAGAGACCCAGTACTTC
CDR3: CATSEQGQGGETQYF

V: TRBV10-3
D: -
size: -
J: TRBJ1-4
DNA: TGTGCCATCAGTGGGACCCCAGGAGCAACTAATGAAAAACTGTTTTTT
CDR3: CAISGTPGATNEKLFF

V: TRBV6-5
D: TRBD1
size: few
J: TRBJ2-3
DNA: TGTGCCAGCAGTTACTCCGGGACAGGTGGATCAGATACGCAGTATTTT
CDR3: CASSYSGTGGSDTQYF

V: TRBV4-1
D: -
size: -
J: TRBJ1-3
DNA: TGCGCCAGCAGCCAAGCCCGACATGGAGACACCATATATTTT
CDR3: CASSQARHGDTIYF

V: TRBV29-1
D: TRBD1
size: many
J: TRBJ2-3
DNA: TGCAGCACCCCGACAGGGAACACAGATACGCAGTATTTT
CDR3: CSTPTGNTDTQYF

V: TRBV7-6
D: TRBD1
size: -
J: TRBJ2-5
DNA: TGTGCCAGCAGCTTTATGACAGGGTCCGATCGGGGGACCCAGTACTTC
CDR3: CASSFMTGSDRGTQYF

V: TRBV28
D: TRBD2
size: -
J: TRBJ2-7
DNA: TGTGCCAGCAGCCTCCTCGGGGGGAACTCCTACGAGCAGTACTTC
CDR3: CASSLLGGNSYEQYF

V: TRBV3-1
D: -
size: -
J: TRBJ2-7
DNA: TGTGCCAGCAGCCAAGATAAGCGGGCGGCCTACGAGCAGTACTTC
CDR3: CASSQDKRAAYEQYF

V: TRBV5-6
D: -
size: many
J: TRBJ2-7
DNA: TGTGCCAGCAGCTTAAGTCTAGCGCCTACCTACGAGCAGTACTTC
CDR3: CASSLSLAPTYEQYF

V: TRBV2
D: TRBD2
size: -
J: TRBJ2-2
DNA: TGTGCCAGCAGGACTAGCGGGAGTTGGTACACCGGGGAGCTGTTTTTT
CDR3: CASRTSGSWYTGELFF

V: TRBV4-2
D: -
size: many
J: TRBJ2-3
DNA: TGTGCCAGCAGCCAGGGACCGTATTTT
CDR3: CASSQGPYF

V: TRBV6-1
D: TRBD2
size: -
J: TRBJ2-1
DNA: TGTGCCAGCGGCTTACTAGCGGGGGCCAACAATGAGCAGTTCTTC
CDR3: CASGLLAGANNEQFF

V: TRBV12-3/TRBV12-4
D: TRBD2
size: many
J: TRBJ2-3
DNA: TGTGCCACGATGGCGGGGGGGGGCACAGATACGCAGTATTTT
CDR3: CATMAGGGTDTQYF

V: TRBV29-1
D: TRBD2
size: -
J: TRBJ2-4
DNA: TGCAGCGTTCGAGCACGGGAGGGCTTAGGGGAGCAGTACTTC
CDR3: CSVRAREGLGEQYF

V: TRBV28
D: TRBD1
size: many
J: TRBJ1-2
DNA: TGTGCCAGCAGCTACCGGGACAGGGTGTCCCATGGCTACACCTTC
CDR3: CASSYRDRVSHGYTF

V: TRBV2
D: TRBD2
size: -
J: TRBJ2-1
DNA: TGTGCCAGCAGTGGGGGGACTACCCAGGGTAAGCAGTTCTTC
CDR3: CASSGGTTQGKQFF

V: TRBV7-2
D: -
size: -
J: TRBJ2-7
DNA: TGTGCCAGCAGCTTAGTGCGACTAACAGGGACGAGCTCCTACGAGCAGTACTTC
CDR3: CASSLVRLTGTSSYEQYF

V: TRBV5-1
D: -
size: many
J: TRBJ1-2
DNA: TGCGCCAGCAGCGTAGACCCCTTTAACTATGGCTACACCTTC
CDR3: CASSVDPFNYGYTF

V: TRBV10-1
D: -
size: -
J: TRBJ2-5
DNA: TGCGCCAGCGGACCGGAGCAGTACTTC
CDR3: CASGPEQYF

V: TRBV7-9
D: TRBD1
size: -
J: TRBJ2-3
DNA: TGTGCCAGCAGCTTACCTACAGGGGGCACAGATACGCAGTATTTT
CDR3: CASSLPTGGTDTQYF

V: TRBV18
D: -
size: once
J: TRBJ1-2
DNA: TGTGCCAGCTCACCTATACCGGGAGATGAACGCTACACCTTC
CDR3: CASSPIPGDERYTF

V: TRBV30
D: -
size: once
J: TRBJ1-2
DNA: TGTGCCTGGATAAATGACAACCGCTATGGCTACACCTTC
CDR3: CAWINDNRYGYTF

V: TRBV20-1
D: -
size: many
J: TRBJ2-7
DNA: TGCAGTGCTGCCCGAGGGACTGCATCCTACGAGCAGTACTTC
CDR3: CSAARGTASYEQYF

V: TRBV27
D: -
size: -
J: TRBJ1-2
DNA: TGTGCCAGCAGTTCCGGGGGGCATAATGGCTACACCTTC
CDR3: CASSSGGHNGYTF

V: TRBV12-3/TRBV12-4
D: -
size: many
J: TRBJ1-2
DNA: TGTGCCAGCAGTTTTTTACAGGCAAGCCACTATGGCTACACCTTC
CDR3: CASSFLQASHYGYTF

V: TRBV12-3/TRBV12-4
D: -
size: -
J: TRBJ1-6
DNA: TGTGCCAGCAGTTTAGGGCAGGGAGGGTATAATTCACCCCTCCACTTT
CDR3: CASSLGQGGYNSPLHF

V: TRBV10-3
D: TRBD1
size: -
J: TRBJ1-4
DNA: TGTGCCATCAGTGACCACGGACAGGGCGCCAATGAAAAACTGTTTTTT
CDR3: CAISDHGQGANEKLFF

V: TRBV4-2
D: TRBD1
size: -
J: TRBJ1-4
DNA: TGTGCCAGCAGCCAAGATGGTGAGGGACAGGGGGCGGAAAAACTGTTTTTT
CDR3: CASSQDGEGQGAEKLFF

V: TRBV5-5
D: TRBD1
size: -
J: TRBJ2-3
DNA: TGTGCCAGCAGCTTGGCCAGGGGGCCTTACACAGATACGCAGTATTTT
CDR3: CASSLARGPYTDTQYF